The clone carrying this T cell receptor (beta chain) has at least ten counts. Its antigen remains unknown. The sample comes from a study of T cell repertoires in cytomegalovirus infection. TCRdb re-analysed the reads in MiXCR, keeping a single row per CDR3 protein. The sample lists about 920,000 distinct CDR3 sequences, 30% to 40% occurring once. This TCR derives from a human donor in good health (CMV status not recorded). Some clones in this sample may be carry-over from other donors' samples. Specimen: cultured CD8+ T cells from PBMCs, collected from culture after CMV antigen stimulation.

The CDR3 DNA reads as TGTGCCAGCAGCTTAGCAGGGGCGAGCAATCAGCCCCAGCATTTT. This sequence encodes CASSLAGASNQPQHF. The gene calls are TRBV7-9 and TRBJ1-5, with a tentative D call TRBD1 (5 bases). Trimming removed 0 bases at V and 1 base at J, with 7 bases between. The germline CDR1 and CDR2 sequences are SEHNR and FQNEAQ (reference sequence). The CDR3 is made up of 15 amino acids.